Following are 16 T cell receptor beta chains from one sample sequenced in a study of blood T cell repertoires in COVID-19. The protocol was immunoSEQ multiplex PCR, while the TCRdb copy is restricted to in-frame clones and leaves out a portion. The table lists about 270,000 clones, 65% to 90% of them singletons, with about an eighth in the top ten. The source material was peripheral blood. The receptors come from a woman aged 70-85 years with COVID-19, enrolled during active disease.

The rearrangement links TRBV5-1 to TRBJ1-5, with TRBD1 matching 8 bases. The CDR3 sequence is 14 residues long. Germline CDR1 and CDR2: SGHRS and YFSETQ. V lost 8 bases, J lost 6 bases, and 10 bases stayed unmatched. CDR3 bases: TGCGCCAGAACAGGGGGTCGGGTAGGTCAGCCCCAGCATTTT. This encodes CARTGGRVGQPQHF. Complete variable domain (other parts from reference TRBV5-1 and TRBJ1-5): KAGVTQTPRYLIKTRGQQVTLSCSPISGHRSVSWYQQTPGQGLQFLFEYFSETQRNKGNFPGRFSGRQFSNSRSEMNVSTLELGDSALYLCARTGGRVGQPQHFGDGTRLSIL.

The genes are TRBV19 and TRBJ1-1, with D hard to call. CDR1 and CDR2 from the germline V gene are LNHDA and SQIVND (reference sequence). Deletions cut 3 bases from V and 4 bases from J, with 15 bases between. CDR3 length equals 15 residues. In DNA form, the CDR3 reads TGTGCCAGTAGTATCACGGGGATGTGGGCCACTGAAGCTTTCTTT. Translation: CASSITGMWATEAFF.

The CDR3 nucleotides read TGTGCCAGCAGCCTAGGGGGCCCGGGCGAGCAGTACTTC. It specifies CASSLGGPGEQYF. The chain carries TRBV7-2 and TRBJ2-7; 7 nucleotides align to TRBD1. The ends lost 5 bases at V and 6 bases at J; junction bases unmatched: 7. Germline CDR1 SGHTA, CDR2 FQGNSA. This CDR3 comprises 13 residues.

The chain recombines TRBV19 with TRBJ2-2; TRBD1 matches at 9 bases. The germline V gene has CDR1 LNHDA and CDR2 SQIVND (reference sequence). Trimming cost V 7 bases and J 6 bases; bases outside gene matches: 9. The CDR3 spans 15 residues. The CDR3 sequence: CASIAGTGIAGELFF. In DNA, the CDR3 is TGTGCCAGTATTGCCGGGACAGGGATCGCCGGGGAGCTGTTTTTT.

The chain employs TRBV30 and TRBJ1-2, with a possible D match to TRBD1 (5 bases). The V gene's germline CDR1 is GTSNPN and CDR2 SVGIG (reference sequence). The CDR3 is made up of 15 amino acids. V shed 3 bases and J shed 4 bases, with 18 bases lying between them. CDR3: CAWSSSKGFTYGYTF. CDR3 DNA sequence: TGTGCCTGGAGCTCTAGTAAGGGGTTCACCTATGGCTACACCTTC.

The chain joins TRBV11-2 to TRBJ2-3; 10 bases line up with TRBD2. The CDR3 spans 14 residues. With 5 bases clipped from V and 4 bases from J, the junction kept 3 bases outside the gene matches. Looked up from germline, CDR1 is SGHAT and CDR2 is FQNNGV. The CDR3 here is CASSRGLAADTQYF. The CDR3 coding sequence is TGTGCCAGCAGCCGAGGACTAGCGGCAGATACGCAGTATTTT.

V gene TRBV5-6 combines with J gene TRBJ2-7, with D possibly TRBD1 on 6 matching bases. Trimming cost V 6 bases and J 4 bases, with 20 bases left between them. Germline V lookup: CDR1 SGHDT, CDR2 YYEEEE. The length of the CDR3 is 15 residues. In DNA, the CDR3 is TGTGCCAGCATCCCTCCCGGGGCAGGGGCGTACGAGCAGTACTTC. This sequence encodes CASIPPGAGAYEQYF.

A word on this clone: The same CDR3 arises from other DNA sequences in this sample as well. This rearrangement joins TRBV9 to TRBJ2-7; 7 bases are a match to TRBD1. With V trimmed by 4 bases and J by 1 base, 5 bases remained unmatched. Germline V lookup: CDR1 SGDLS, CDR2 YYNGEE. CDR3 length: 14 residues. The CDR3 DNA reads TGTGCCAGCAGCCCCGGGACAGCGTCCTACGAGCAGTACTTC. As protein: CASSPGTASYEQYF.

This clone was counted at least ten times. The sample contains more than one DNA sequence encoding this CDR3. The chain carries TRBV6-5 and TRBJ1-6; the D gene is possibly TRBD1 (5 bases). Germline loops: CDR1 MNHEY, CDR2 SVGAGI. Between the trimmed V and J ends, which lost 6 bases and 7 bases, there was a span of 7 bases. This CDR3 contains 12 residues. CDR3 amino acids: CASSRQNSPLHF. The CDR3 DNA is TGTGCCAGCAGCAGACAGAATTCACCCCTCCACTTT.

V is TRBV2 and J is TRBJ2-7, with TRBD1 matching 7 bases. Looked up from germline, CDR1 is SNHLY and CDR2 is FYNNEI. Trimming took 1 base from V and 5 from J; bases not matched to a gene: 2. This CDR3 is built from 13 residues. CDR3 residues: CASSEDRGHEQYF. Written as DNA, the CDR3 is TGTGCCAGCAGTGAAGACAGGGGCCACGAGCAGTACTTC.

In its sample, this clone was seen once. V and J are TRBV24-1 and TRBJ2-7; 7 bases align to TRBD1. CDR3 length: 15 residues. V shed 4 bases, J shed 3 bases, and the junction held 8 bases outside the gene matches. Looked up from germline, CDR1 is KGHDR and CDR2 is SFDVKD. The CDR3 region has the DNA TGTGCCACCAGTGACCCCCGACAGGGAGACTACGAGCAGTACTTC. It is translated as CATSDPRQGDYEQYF.

DNA for the CDR3: TGTGCCAGCAGCCAACGACAGGGGGCCCAGAACGTCCTAGCCAAAAACATTCAGTACTTC. Translated: CASSQRQGAQNVLAKNIQYF. V and J are TRBV3-1 (or the pseudogene TRBV3-2) and TRBJ2-4, with 10 bases fitting TRBD1. The CDR3 extends over 20 amino acids. V gave up 2 bases and J gave up 0 bases; unmatched junction bases: 13. Germline CDR1 reads LGHDT; CDR2 reads YNNKEL (reference sequence).

The gene calls are TRBV4-3 and TRBJ1-1; 11 positions agree with TRBD1. Germline-derived CDR1 and CDR2 are LGHNA and YSLEER. The length of the CDR3 is 16 residues. The J segment lost 5 bases and the V segment lost 0 bases, leaving 5 bases of the junction unmatched. This CDR3 reads CASSQDRGQGATEAFF. CDR3 nucleotide sequence: TGCGCCAGCAGCCAAGATAGAGGACAGGGGGCGACTGAAGCTTTCTTT.

This clone was seen a single time. The chain joins TRBV3-1 (or the pseudogene TRBV3-2) to TRBJ2-1; 8 bases map to TRBD2. V shed 2 bases, J shed 4 bases, and the junction held 7 bases outside the gene matches. CDR3 length: 16 residues. CDR1 and CDR2 (germline): LGHDT, YNNKEL (reference sequence). CDR3 bases: TGTGCCAGCAGCCAATCCGGGGGGGCCCGGTACAATGAGCAGTTCTTC. This encodes CASSQSGGARYNEQFF.

V gene TRBV5-6 combines with J gene TRBJ2-7; 7 bases match TRBD1. Germline V gene sequence: CDR1 SGHDT, CDR2 YYEEEE. The length of the CDR3 is 13 residues. The J segment lost 4 bases and the V segment lost 0 bases, leaving 1 base of the junction unmatched. The CDR3 coding sequence is TGTGCCAGCAGCTTGGGGACAGGTTACGAGCAGTACTTC. Translated: CASSLGTGYEQYF.

The chain joins TRBV5-1 to TRBJ2-1, with D perhaps TRBD2 (7 bases). Germline loops: CDR1 SGHRS, CDR2 YFSETQ. The CDR3 has 15 residues. The V end was cut by 4 bases, the J end by 9 bases, with 20 bases between. CDR3 nucleotides: TGCGCCAGCAGCCCGGTGGCGGGGGCCGGTGGTGAGCAGTTCTTC. Translation: CASSPVAGAGGEQFF.